Sequencing of this T cell receptor (beta chain) was carried out in a study of blood T cell repertoires in COVID-19. Overall study context: Samples taken during acute and convalescent COVID-19 were collected in the United States, Italy and Spain.

From germline, CDR1 is LNHDA and CDR2 SQIVND (reference sequence). The CDR3 covers 13 residues. V lost 2 bases to trimming and J lost 0 bases, with 4 bases between them. As originally analysed: The authors estimated nucleated cell counts from reference gene primer amplification. Libraries were prepared by immunoSEQ multiplex PCR; TCRdb keeps only in-frame clonotypes and omits some of them. V and J calls and clone size are as listed in that table; D and trimming were resolved from the DNA. Of roughly 140,000 clones listed, about 79% are singletons. The TCR sequence derives from a man aged 55-75 years with active or convalescent COVID-19. The chain combines TRBV19 with TRBJ1-1; D gene unclear. Sequenced input: peripheral blood. The CDR3 coding sequence is TGTGCCAGTAGTATATCCGTGAACACTGAAGCTTTCTTT. This codes for CASSISVNTEAFF.